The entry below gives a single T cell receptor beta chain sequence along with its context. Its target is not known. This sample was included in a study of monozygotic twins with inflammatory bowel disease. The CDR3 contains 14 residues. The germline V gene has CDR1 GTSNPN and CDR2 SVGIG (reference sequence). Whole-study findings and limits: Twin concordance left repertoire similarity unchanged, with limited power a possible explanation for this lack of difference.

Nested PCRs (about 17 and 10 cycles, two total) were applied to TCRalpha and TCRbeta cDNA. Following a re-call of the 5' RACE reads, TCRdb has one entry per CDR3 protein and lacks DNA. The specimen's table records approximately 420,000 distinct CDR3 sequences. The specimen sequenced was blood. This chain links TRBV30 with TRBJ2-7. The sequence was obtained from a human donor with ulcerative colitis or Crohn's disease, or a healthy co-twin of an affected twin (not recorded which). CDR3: CAWSPDLNTYEQYF.